The clone carrying this T cell receptor (beta chain) was counted a single time. What it recognizes is unknown. This specimen comes from a study of cytomegalovirus exposure and HLA in healthy donors. Whereas donors were nominally healthy upon sampling, unrecorded immune exposures were probable. CDR1 and CDR2 (germline): SGHDT, YYEEEE. Trimming stripped 4 bases from V and 8 bases from J, with 6 bases between. The CDR3 sequence is 11 residues long. The PCR was carried out with 60 Vbeta primers and 13 Jbeta primers. Clones were read by immunoSEQ multiplex PCR, and TCRdb kept only the in-frame ones, dropping some. The repertoire has 240,000 or so clones, roughly 82% of them found once; the top ten carry 5.4%. Study outcomes and limitations: TCR beta chains associated with HLA were, in a later analysis, more clonally expanded than equally common others.

The chain has TRBV5-6 and TRBJ1-4; D uncertain. Sample: PBMCs. The sequence was collected from a woman in her thirties or forties in good health and CMV-seropositive. The CDR3 DNA is TGTGCCAGCAGCATCAGGGAAAAACTGTTTTTT. It codes for CASSIREKLFF.